Each of the 18 T cell receptor beta chains below was sequenced from the same sample in a study of T cell responses to AZD1222 COVID-19 vaccine. Measured with immunoSEQ multiplex PCR; TCRdb has only the in-frame clones, and not every one. The sample comprises 98,000 or so clones, 93% of which are singletons, and approximately 4.7% rests with the top ten. This material consisted of peripheral blood, taken on day 0 of AZD1222 vaccination. The source is an adult in good health.

The chain carries TRBV7-3 and TRBJ2-2; D not resolved. This CDR3 is built from 13 residues. V was trimmed by 4 bases and J by 6 bases, leaving 9 bases between them. In germline, CDR1 is SGHTA, CDR2 FQGTGA. CDR3 sequence: CASSSVIAGELFF. In nucleotides, the CDR3 is TGTGCCAGCAGCTCCGTTATCGCCGGGGAGCTGTTTTTT.

The V and J genes are TRBV7-2 and TRBJ2-3; no definite D call. Between the trimmed V and J ends, which lost 3 bases and 1 base, there was a span of 11 bases. The CDR3 contains 15 residues. The germline V gene encodes CDR1 SGHTA and CDR2 FQGNSA. The CDR3 here is CASSLGDWRTDTQYF. The CDR3 coding sequence is TGTGCCAGCAGCTTGGGTGATTGGCGCACAGATACGCAGTATTTT.

This sequence joins TRBV30 and TRBJ1-1; D is possibly TRBD1 (5 bases). CDR3 length: 13 amino acids. V was pared by 4 bases and J by 4 bases, with 13 bases between. The germline CDR1 and CDR2 sequences are GTSNPN and SVGIG (reference sequence). The chain's CDR3 is CAWNGQGGTEAFF. As DNA, the CDR3 is TGTGCCTGGAATGGGCAGGGAGGCACTGAAGCTTTCTTT.

Remarks on this clone: One junction end disagrees with the germline gene, perhaps due to a read error. V gene TRBV7-7 combines with J gene TRBJ2-5, with 10 bases that match TRBD2. Germline V gene sequence: CDR1 SSHAT, CDR2 FNYEAQ (reference sequence). The CDR3 loop spans 16 amino acids. For the CDR3, the DNA is TGTGCTAGCAGCCCTAGAGCGGGAGGGCTTTCAGAGACCCAGTACTTC. Its protein product is CASSPRAGGLSETQYF. The full variable domain, with the rest looked up from reference TRBV7-7 and TRBJ2-5, is GAGVSQSPRYKVTKRGQDVTLRCDPISSHATLYWYQQALGQGPEFLTYFNYEAQPDKSGLPSDRFSAERPEGSISTLTIQRTEQRDSAMYRCASSPRAGGLSETQYFGPGTRLLVL.

The gene calls are TRBV2 and TRBJ1-2; unclear D gene. The CDR3 extends over 13 amino acids. The germline V and J ends were trimmed by 2 bases and 4 bases, with 8 bases remaining between them. In germline, CDR1 is SNHLY, CDR2 FYNNEI. The CDR3: CASSERVSYGYTF. The CDR3 DNA reads as TGTGCCAGCAGTGAAAGGGTTTCCTATGGCTACACCTTC.

This clone has just a few counts. The V gene is TRBV5-1, the J gene TRBJ2-6; the match to TRBD1 covers 11 bases. V shed 7 bases, J shed 4 bases, and the junction held 7 bases outside the gene matches. CDR1 SGHRS and CDR2 YFSETQ come from the germline V gene. The CDR3 totals 16 residues. The CDR3 is CASGGQGAAGANVLTF. In DNA, the CDR3 is TGCGCCAGCGGAGGACAGGGGGCTGCCGGGGCCAACGTCCTGACTTTC. The full variable domain, in which reference TRBV5-1 and TRBJ2-6 provide the parts outside the CDR3, is KAGVTQTPRYLIKTRGQQVTLSCSPISGHRSVSWYQQTPGQGLQFLFEYFSETQRNKGNFPGRFSGRQFSNSRSEMNVSTLELGDSALYLCASGGQGAAGANVLTFGAGSRLTVL.

The J gene is TRBJ2-2, the V gene TRBV9; 7 bases align to TRBD1. Germline V CDR1 and CDR2: SGDLS, YYNGEE. Trimming cost V 2 bases and J 4 bases; bases outside gene matches: 5. This CDR3 spans 15 amino acids. This chain's CDR3 is CASSVGGQSTGELFF. The CDR3 nucleotides read TGTGCCAGCAGCGTTGGGGGACAGAGCACCGGGGAGCTGTTTTTT.

V gene TRBV6-5 combines with J gene TRBJ1-2; D is uncertain. V lost 0 bases, J lost 5 bases, and 7 bases lay in between. The CDR3 is made up of 13 amino acids. Germline V gene sequence: CDR1 MNHEY, CDR2 SVGAGI. This CDR3 is CASSYSNRYGYTF. CDR3 nucleotide sequence: TGTGCCAGCAGTTACTCCAATCGGTATGGCTACACCTTC.

The chain combines TRBV9 with TRBJ2-1; D not certain. This CDR3 spans 11 amino acids. Germline CDR1 is SGDLS and CDR2 is YYNGEE. V lost 4 bases and J 5 bases, leaving 4 bases between the germline ends. CDR3 in DNA: TGTGCCAGCAGCTTTCACAATGAGCAGTTCTTC. Translated, it gives CASSFHNEQFF.

This chain links TRBV4-2 with TRBJ1-3; D is unresolved. Germline CDR1 reads LGHNA; CDR2 reads YNFKEQ. V shed 0 bases and J shed 4 bases, with 16 bases lying between them. CDR3 length equals 17 residues. The CDR3 region has the DNA TGTGCCAGCAGCCAAGATGCGGGTTTCCTTAGGGGAAACACCATATATTTT. This sequence encodes CASSQDAGFLRGNTIYF.

The rearrangement links TRBV7-2 to TRBJ1-4; perhaps TRBD1 as D (6 bases). V was shortened by 3 bases and J by 2 bases, with 10 bases between the two germline ends. The CDR3 is 15 residues long. Germline V gene lookup returns CDR1 SGHTA and CDR2 FQGNSA. CDR3 sequence: CASSLGGGTNEKLFF. The CDR3 nucleotides read TGTGCCAGCAGCTTGGGAGGGGGGACTAATGAAAAACTGTTTTTT.

This clone was picked up one time. CDR3 in amino acids: CASSASLAPSRGETQYF. DNA for the CDR3: TGTGCCAGCAGCGCCTCATTAGCACCCAGTAGGGGAGAGACCCAGTACTTC. V is TRBV11-3 and J is TRBJ2-5; TRBD1 is a possible D gene (5 bases). V dropped 5 bases and J dropped 4 bases, with 23 bases sitting between them. The germline CDR1 and CDR2 sequences are SGHNT and YENEEA. The CDR3 length is 17 residues.

The chain joins TRBV6-5 to TRBJ2-1; TRBD1 is a possible D gene (7 bases). The CDR3 totals 15 residues. V was shortened by 6 bases and J by 2 bases, with 14 bases between the two germline ends. CDR1 is MNHEY, CDR2 SVGAGI, per germline. The CDR3 nucleotides read TGTGCCAGCAGAGTGGGGGGACAGACCTACAATGAGCAGTTCTTC. This encodes CASRVGGQTYNEQFF.

V usage is TRBV4-2 and J usage is TRBJ2-3, with D perhaps TRBD1 (6 bases). Germline assignment: CDR1 LGHNA and CDR2 YNFKEQ. Trimming took 0 bases from V and 3 from J, leaving 10 bases between them. The CDR3 runs to 15 residues. Written as DNA, the CDR3 is TGTGCCAGCAGCCAAGATAGGCAGGGGACAGATACGCAGTATTTT. Translated, it gives CASSQDRQGTDTQYF.

The chain has TRBV18 and TRBJ2-7, with 9 bases identical to TRBD2. This CDR3 is 15 amino acids long. V lost 3 bases, J lost 4 bases, and 7 bases stayed unmatched. The germline V gene encodes CDR1 KGHSH and CDR2 LQKENI. CDR3 protein: CASSPGTSSNYEQYF. In DNA, the CDR3 is TGTGCCAGCTCACCTGGGACTAGCTCCAATTACGAGCAGTACTTC.

The gene calls are TRBV6-5 and TRBJ1-2; TRBD1 might be the D (5 bases). CDR3 length: 12 amino acids. CDR1 and CDR2 (germline): MNHEY, SVGAGI. V shed 4 bases and J shed 5 bases, with 8 bases lying between them. The CDR3 sequence is CASSWDGYGYTF. The CDR3 region has the DNA TGTGCCAGCAGTTGGGACGGGTATGGCTACACCTTC.

This clone has only a few counts. The V gene is TRBV2, the J gene TRBJ1-4, with D unclear. V lost 4 bases and J 6 bases, leaving 15 bases between the germline ends. This CDR3 spans 15 amino acids. Germline V gene lookup returns CDR1 SNHLY and CDR2 FYNNEI. The CDR3 here is CASSGGFFPDEKLFF. The CDR3 DNA sequence: TGTGCCAGCAGTGGGGGATTCTTCCCGGATGAAAAACTGTTTTTT.

The rearrangement joins TRBV6-5 to TRBJ1-5, with D unclear. The CDR3 covers 13 residues. Between the trimmed V and J ends, which lost 0 bases and 3 bases, there was a span of 3 bases. Germline lookup yields CDR1 MNHEY and CDR2 SVGAGI. This chain's CDR3 is CASSYSPNQPQHF. The CDR3 coding sequence is TGTGCCAGCAGTTACTCGCCCAATCAGCCCCAGCATTTT.